This TCR beta chain stems from a study of cytotoxic CD8 clonotypes in ibrutinib-treated CLL (dated by TCRdb to about 2021). Background for the entire study: The cohort had 11 to 12 relapsed/refractory and 15 treatment-naive patients; roughly 17 were IGHV unmutated. Responses were partial in approximately 24 patients and complete in 2; after median approximately 66 months follow-up, about 14 stayed in remission and approximately twelve progressed. Response samples were obtained after a median of approximately twelve months of treatment, with a range of about 6 to 40 months. On average, each sample had a few hundred thousand productive templates and more than 75,000 productive rearrangements. Of the approximately 90 people in the trial, 25 to 30 had longitudinal samples available. Cryopreserved peripheral blood mononuclear cells were obtained before treatment, at response, and at either sustained remission or disease progression. All remission and progressive disease samples were collected while patients were still receiving ibrutinib.

Paper-wide results and their limitations: Public clonotypes were rare and either contracted or stayed stable during treatment, and the rise in clonality at ibrutinib response reflected the expansion of private clonotypes. Sampling times were not matched between sustained-remission and progressing patients, and lymph node repertoires were not studied. Clonality increased at ibrutinib response, stayed stable in sustained remission, and fell back toward baseline at progression. Baseline clonality was found to be higher than that of age-matched healthy donors and was strongly correlated with circulating CD8+ T-cell counts.

A remark on this clone: Its recognized antigen is unknown. No base qualities exist here, and no much larger clone lies one base off it.

On a MiSeq, deep resolution sequencing aimed for a depth between 1 in 1 million and 1 in 200,000 T cells, with each clonotype covered approximately 9.8x on average. TCR beta libraries were generated with the immunoSEQ hsTCRB Kit. Turning to the authors' computational methods: ImmunoSEQ Data Assistant and ImmunoSEQ Analyzer were used for data analysis, and V, D and J genes were assigned according to IMGT definitions. Clonality was computed as one minus normalized Shannon entropy of productive rearrangement frequencies, ranging from 0 to 1. Only overrepresented clonotypes making up at least 0.05% of each patient's repertoire were included in the public clonotype analysis. Roughly 13 age-matched healthy donor repertoires from immuneACCESS served as clonality controls. Held by TCRdb, this immuneACCESS table contains in-frame sequences only and omits some clones. Under half of the omission traces to an unresolved V gene where checked; the cause of the rest is unknown. V and J calls and clone size are copied from that table; D and trimming were computed from the DNA. The sample table lists about 50,000 clones, around three fifths of them with a count of one. The ten largest clones take up about 27% of the sample.

What this sample's time point label stands for: 24 months on ibrutinib. For TCR beta library preparation, about 2 micrograms of genomic DNA were extracted from the cryopreserved PBMCs. High-throughput TCR beta sequencing was performed on longitudinal blood samples from CLL patients receiving ibrutinib monotherapy. The patients were enrolled in a single-center, open-label phase 2 trial of ibrutinib monotherapy. The sample here was PBMCs, taken after 24 months of ibrutinib treatment. The source is a human donor with chronic lymphocytic leukemia.

The CDR3 amino acid sequence is: CASSLGRGHTDTQYF. The DNA reads TGTGCCAGCAGTTTGGGTCGGGGACACACAGATACGCAGTATTTT. Recombination linked TRBV28 to TRBJ2-3; TRBD1 might be the D gene, on 6 matching bases. Spanning cysteine to phenylalanine, the CDR3 consists of 15 amino acids. The sequence is cut down to CDR3 DNA, 45 bases in frame from base 1. CDR1 is given as MDHEN and CDR2 as SYDVKM, both from the germline V gene. V is shortened by 3 bases, J by 2 bases, and the region joining them spans 12 bases.